The present entry profiles one TCR beta chain with its context. Its antigen is not identified. The V gene's germline CDR1 is SGHTA and CDR2 FQGNSA. This CDR3 comprises 17 residues. J lost 3 bases, V lost 1 base, and 8 bases had no gene match. This specimen belongs to a study of cytomegalovirus exposure and HLA in healthy donors. The PCR employed 60 Vbeta primers together with 13 Jbeta primers. As handled by the study authors: An analysis that came later counted roughly 87 million unique TCR beta chains, 9 million to 12 million shared. Sequencing was performed with immunoSEQ multiplex PCR; in TCRdb, only in-frame clones are kept and a portion is missing. That table is the source of V, J and clone size, and D and trimming were worked out from the DNA. Of 200,000 or so clones listed, 78% are singletons. Broader study findings: A highly shared variant cluster was judged a likely technical artifact. TCR beta sequences numbering over 15,000 were associated with HLA alleles at 0.05 false discovery rate in a later analysis. Roughly even sequencing depth across donors was the assumption behind the presence/absence analyses.

This TCR was recovered from a woman aged 25 to 39 in good health and CMV-seropositive. The V call is TRBV7-2, the J call TRBJ1-5, with 8 bases identical to TRBD1. Material for sequencing was PBMCs. The CDR3 nucleotides are TGTGCCAGCAGCTTAGTCAGAGGACAGGGTTTCAATCAGCCCCAGCATTTT. Residues: CASSLVRGQGFNQPQHF.